This TCR beta chain is drawn from a study of blood T cell repertoires in COVID-19. TCRdb's copy holds only in-frame clones and misses some; the assay was immunoSEQ multiplex PCR. The sample has roughly 160,000 clones; about four fifths are singletons. Participants came from roughly 23 US areas, aged roughly 18 to 89 years. Germline assignment: CDR1 SGDLS and CDR2 YYNGEE. Trimming left V 4 bases short and J 6 bases short, with 5 bases between. This CDR3 has 11 residues. The V gene is TRBV9, the J gene TRBJ2-1; D unclear. Sequenced material: PBMCs or T cells enriched from blood (not recorded which). The receptor was isolated from an older woman who had recovered from COVID-19. In DNA form, the CDR3 reads TGTGCCAGCAGCCCGAGCAATGAGCAGTTCTTC. Residues: CASSPSNEQFF.